The 26 T cell receptor beta chains listed next were all sequenced from one sample in a study of a mutant IDH1 vaccine in newly diagnosed glioma. The antigens for these receptors are not known. Sample time point: week 11, during vaccination. The content of each vaccine dose was 300 ug of mutant IDH1 20-mer peptide, and topical imiquimod accompanied it. Libraries were prepared by immunoSEQ multiplex PCR; TCRdb keeps only in-frame clonotypes and omits some of them. The top ten clones hold roughly 0.61% of a sample with 110,000 or so clones, roughly 90% of them seen once. Sequences were derived from PBMCs, sampled from a glioma patient whose treatment included an IDH1 peptide vaccine. All receptors derive from a woman aged 45-65 years with glioma.

This clone was seen a few times. This chain uses TRBV7-3 with TRBJ2-1; the D gene is possibly TRBD2 (5 bases). The CDR3 spans 14 residues. The ends were cut back, 8 bases at V and 4 bases at J, with 15 bases in the middle. Germline CDR1 is SGHTA and CDR2 is FQGTGA. The CDR3 loop reads CASGLPERYNEQFF. Written as DNA, the CDR3 is TGTGCCAGCGGTCTCCCTGAGCGGTACAATGAGCAGTTCTTC. The entire variable domain, with the rest obtained from reference TRBV7-3 and TRBJ2-1, is as follows: GAGVSQTPSNKVTEKGKYVELRCDPISGHTALYWYRQSLGQGPEFLIYFQGTGAADDSGLPNDRFFAVRPEGSVSTLKIQRTERGDSAVYLCASGLPERYNEQFFGPGTRLTVL.

The chain carries TRBV6-5 and TRBJ1-5; a weak D match, TRBD1 (5 bases). The V end was cut by 7 bases, the J end by 0 bases, with 13 bases between. Germline V gene lookup returns CDR1 MNHEY and CDR2 SVGAGI. The CDR3 length is 15 residues. The CDR3 reads CASTRTQNSNQPQHF. The CDR3 nucleotides read TGTGCCAGCACCCGGACACAAAATAGCAATCAGCCCCAGCATTTT.

With respect to this clone: The junction and the germline gene differ at one end; a read error may be behind it. This chain connects TRBV10-3 to TRBJ1-2; D is ambiguous. Germline lookup yields CDR1 ENHRY and CDR2 SYGVKD. This CDR3 is built from 10 residues. The CDR3 reads CATSNDGWAF. The DNA of the CDR3 is TGTGCCACCAGCAACGACGGTTGGGCCTTC.

The chain employs TRBV10-3 and TRBJ1-1; D is unresolved. Deletions cut 2 bases from V and 1 base from J, with 8 bases between. This CDR3 has 14 residues. Germline loops: CDR1 ENHRY, CDR2 SYGVKD. CDR3 sequence reads: CAISEGQTNTEAFF. CDR3 in DNA: TGTGCCATCAGTGAGGGGCAGACGAACACTGAAGCTTTCTTT.

The chain links TRBV28 to TRBJ1-2; no clear D. The CDR3 consists of 14 residues. Germline V gives CDR1 MDHEN, CDR2 SYDVKM. Trimming pared 2 bases from V and 4 bases from J, leaving 11 bases between. The CDR3 bases are TGTGCCAGCAGTTTAGTCTGGGGATTCTATGGCTACACCTTC. Protein: CASSLVWGFYGYTF.

J is TRBJ1-2 and V is TRBV7-9, with D perhaps matching TRBD1 (5 bases). This CDR3 is built from 11 residues. CDR1 SEHNR and CDR2 FQNEAQ come from the germline V gene (reference sequence). The V end lost 5 bases, the J end lost 10 bases, and 11 bases lay between the germline ends. The CDR3 here is CASSPGTLYTF. CDR3 sequence (DNA): TGTGCCAGCAGCCCCGGGACTCTCTACACCTTC.

This clone was counted a few times. V gene TRBV2 combines with J gene TRBJ1-1; TRBD1 matches at 8 bases. Germline V gives CDR1 SNHLY, CDR2 FYNNEI. The CDR3 length is 14 residues. V shed 4 bases and J 1 base; nucleotides not matched to a gene: 2. The CDR3, as DNA: TGTGCCAGCAGTGGTACAGGGGGGAACACTGAAGCTTTCTTT. Amino acid sequence: CASSGTGGNTEAFF.

The chain joins TRBV15 to TRBJ2-3; D might be TRBD2 (5 bases). The CDR3 sequence is 15 residues long. V was clipped by 9 bases and J by 0 bases, with 16 bases between them. The germline CDR1 and CDR2 sequences are LNHNV and YYDKDF (reference sequence). The CDR3 DNA is TGTGCCACTGGAGAGGGAAGAACTAGCACAGATACGCAGTATTTT. This encodes CATGEGRTSTDTQYF.

The chain links TRBV9 to TRBJ2-1; D is uncertain. This CDR3 is 13 amino acids long. Trimming removed 0 bases from V and 6 bases from J, with 7 bases in between. Germline CDR1 SGDLS, CDR2 YYNGEE. The CDR3 nucleotides read TGTGCCAGCAGCGTAGGCGGCTTCAATGAGCAGTTCTTC. Residues: CASSVGGFNEQFF.

This clone showed up just a few times. V usage is TRBV5-1 and J usage is TRBJ2-7; 7 nucleotides align to TRBD1. With V trimmed by 3 bases and J by 3 bases, 3 bases remained unmatched. The CDR3 has 13 amino acids. Germline lookup yields CDR1 SGHRS and CDR2 YFSETQ. The CDR3 DNA follows: TGCGCCAGCAGCTCGGACAGGCTCTACGAGCAGTACTTC. It translates to CASSSDRLYEQYF.

V usage is TRBV5-5 and J usage is TRBJ2-5, with 9 positions matching TRBD1. The CDR3 is made up of 15 amino acids. Germline-derived CDR1 and CDR2 are SGHKS and YYEKEE (reference sequence). V shed 3 bases and J 4 bases; nucleotides not matched to a gene: 7. The CDR3 nucleotides read TGTGCCAGCAGCTCTTACTCGGACAGGGGAGAGACCCAGTACTTC. The encoded protein is CASSSYSDRGETQYF.

This rearrangement joins TRBV19 to TRBJ2-1; D perhaps matches TRBD2 (5 bases). V lost 10 bases, J lost 3 bases, and 22 bases lay in between. The CDR3 has 16 residues. The germline CDR1 and CDR2 sequences are LNHDA and SQIVND (reference sequence). The CDR3 spells CATAGLAPSDYNEQFF. For the CDR3, the DNA is TGTGCCACCGCCGGGTTAGCGCCCTCAGACTACAATGAGCAGTTCTTC.

This rearrangement joins TRBV2 to TRBJ2-7; D unclear. V lost 5 bases to trimming and J lost 4 bases, with 9 bases between them. CDR1 SNHLY and CDR2 FYNNEI come from the germline V gene. The CDR3 consists of 12 residues. CDR3 DNA sequence: TGTGCCAGCAGTCCACATAAATACGAGCAGTACTTC. It yields the protein CASSPHKYEQYF.

The chain has TRBV9 and TRBJ1-1, with 8 bases aligning to TRBD1. The J segment lost 4 bases and the V segment lost 4 bases, leaving 6 bases of the junction unmatched. This CDR3 spans 14 amino acids. Germline CDR1 and CDR2: SGDLS and YYNGEE. CDR3 in amino acids: CASSFGQGVTEAFF. The DNA for the CDR3 is TGTGCCAGCAGCTTCGGACAGGGAGTCACTGAAGCTTTCTTT.

The chain joins TRBV18 to TRBJ2-2; D may be TRBD1 or TRBD2 (5 bases each). The V gene lost 3 bases and the J gene lost 4 bases, with 9 bases spanning the gap. The CDR3 has 14 amino acids. Germline V CDR1 and CDR2: KGHSH, LQKENI. CDR3: CASSPVGTTGELFF. As DNA, the CDR3 is TGTGCCAGCTCACCGGTCGGGACCACCGGGGAGCTGTTTTTT.

The chain joins TRBV29-1 to TRBJ2-3; D uncertain. Deletions cut 0 bases from V and 3 bases from J, with 16 bases between. CDR1 and CDR2 from the germline V gene are SQVTM and ANQGSEA. This CDR3 is built from 16 residues. The CDR3 DNA reads TGCAGCGTTGAAGATTGGCTTAAAGGGAAGACAGATACGCAGTATTTT. Amino acids: CSVEDWLKGKTDTQYF.

This clone came up a few times. This chain uses TRBV4-2 with TRBJ1-5; TRBD1 is a possible D gene (6 bases). The V end was cut by 0 bases, the J end by 0 bases, with 12 bases between. The length of the CDR3 is 17 residues. Germline CDR1 and CDR2: LGHNA and YNFKEQ. For the CDR3, the DNA is TGTGCCAGCAGCCAAGAGCTGGGGGCTTATAGCAATCAGCCCCAGCATTTT. This gives the protein CASSQELGAYSNQPQHF.

The chain has TRBV28 and TRBJ2-7, with 7 bases aligning to TRBD2. Trimming removed 8 bases from V and 2 bases from J; junction bases left unmatched: 6. The CDR3 has 13 residues. From germline, CDR1 is MDHEN and CDR2 SYDVKM. The CDR3 spells CASGGTNTYEQYF. The CDR3 region has the DNA TGTGCCAGCGGGGGGACTAATACCTACGAGCAGTACTTC.

The chain has TRBV27 and TRBJ2-4; 8 bases align to TRBD1. The CDR3 covers 15 residues. From germline, CDR1 is MNHEY and CDR2 SMNVEV (reference sequence). The J segment lost 2 bases and the V segment lost 5 bases, leaving 5 bases of the junction unmatched. The CDR3 DNA is TGTGCCAGCAGTCCGTACAGGGGGACCAAAAACATTCAGTACTTC. Its translation: CASSPYRGTKNIQYF.

This clone was seen more than once but under ten times. V usage is TRBV6-5 and J usage is TRBJ1-5, with D hard to call. CDR3 size: 13 residues. The germline V gene has CDR1 MNHEY and CDR2 SVGAGI. Between the trimmed V and J ends, which lost 5 bases and 1 base, there was a span of 6 bases. The CDR3: CASSQGSNQPQHF. The CDR3 DNA reads as TGTGCCAGCAGTCAAGGGAGCAATCAGCCCCAGCATTTT.

This chain uses TRBV28 with TRBJ1-4, with 10 bases fitting TRBD1. The V gene's germline CDR1 is MDHEN and CDR2 SYDVKM. J gave up 14 bases and V 9 bases, and 6 bases lay outside the gene matches. The CDR3 consists of 11 residues. CDR3 sequence: CASRTGGQLFF. The CDR3 DNA follows: TGTGCCAGTCGGACAGGGGGACAGCTGTTTTTT. The entire variable domain, with the rest obtained from reference TRBV28 and TRBJ1-4, is as follows: DVKVTQSSRYLVKRTGEKVFLECVQDMDHENMFWYRQDPGLGLRLIYFSYDVKMKEKGDIPEGYSVSREKKERFSLILESASTNQTSMYLCASRTGGQLFFGSGTQLSVL.

The rearrangement joins TRBV4-1 to TRBJ2-3; 7 positions agree with TRBD2. Germline CDR1 MGHRA, CDR2 YSYEKL. V was pared by 0 bases and J by 0 bases, with 0 bases of the junction left unmatched. The CDR3 totals 15 residues. CDR3 amino acids: CASSQEGLSTDTQYF. The CDR3 DNA reads as TGCGCCAGCAGCCAAGAGGGACTAAGCACAGATACGCAGTATTTT.

This chain uses TRBV5-1 with TRBJ2-7, with a possible D match to TRBD2 (6 bases). The CDR3 length is 18 residues. The V gene's germline CDR1 is SGHRS and CDR2 YFSETQ. V gave up 4 bases and J gave up 3 bases, with 26 bases separating them. The CDR3 DNA reads TGCGCCAGCAGCGGGCTACAGATAGGGGAGGACCCCGTCTACGAGCAGTACTTC. It translates to CASSGLQIGEDPVYEQYF. Full variable domain (outside the CDR3, taken from reference TRBV5-1 and TRBJ2-7): KAGVTQTPRYLIKTRGQQVTLSCSPISGHRSVSWYQQTPGQGLQFLFEYFSETQRNKGNFPGRFSGRQFSNSRSEMNVSTLELGDSALYLCASSGLQIGEDPVYEQYFGPGTRLTVT.

The chain employs TRBV4-1 and TRBJ2-7; D ambiguous. Germline lookup yields CDR1 MGHRA and CDR2 YSYEKL. The CDR3 spans 14 residues. Trimming stripped 0 bases from V and 2 bases from J, with 8 bases between. The CDR3 DNA follows: TGCGCCAGCAGCCAAGAGTTCCTAACCTACGAGCAGTACTTC. Amino acids: CASSQEFLTYEQYF.

The gene calls are TRBV2 and TRBJ1-3, with D tentatively TRBD1 (5 bases). The germline CDR1 and CDR2 sequences are SNHLY and FYNNEI. The V end lost 3 bases, the J end lost 0 bases, and 6 bases lay between the germline ends. The CDR3 is 14 amino acids. CDR3 in amino acids: CASSDRDSGNTIYF. The CDR3, as DNA: TGTGCCAGCAGTGACAGGGACTCTGGAAACACCATATATTTT.

This clone came up once. This rearrangement joins TRBV29-1 to TRBJ1-2; no clear D gene. CDR1 SQVTM and CDR2 ANQGSEA come from the germline V gene. The germline V and J ends were trimmed by 7 bases and 2 bases, with 11 bases remaining between them. This CDR3 contains 12 residues. The chain's CDR3 is CSAKQGNYGYTF. DNA of the CDR3: TGCAGCGCCAAGCAAGGAAACTATGGCTACACCTTC.